These 29 T cell receptor beta chains were all obtained from the same sample, sequenced in a study of cytomegalovirus exposure and HLA in healthy donors. The PCR employed 60 Vbeta primers together with 13 Jbeta primers. The method was immunoSEQ multiplex PCR; TCRdb's version includes in-frame clones alone and lacks a portion of them. The table for this sample gives about 40,000 clones. Input material: PBMCs. The receptors were sampled from a human donor in good health.

The genes are TRBV5-1 and TRBJ1-4; D unclear. The CDR3 consists of 13 residues. Trimming removed 0 bases at V and 8 bases at J, with 8 bases between. Per the germline V gene, CDR1 is SGHRS and CDR2 is YFSETQ. In DNA, the CDR3 is TGCGCCAGCAGCTTGGACGCTACGGAAAAACTGTTTTTT. Protein product: CASSLDATEKLFF.

This chain uses TRBV4-2 with TRBJ1-1, with D uncertain. Germline V gene sequence: CDR1 LGHNA, CDR2 YNFKEQ. V was cut by 0 bases and J by 3 bases, with 8 bases left in between. The CDR3 runs 14 residues. The CDR3 loop reads CASSQDLEDTEAFF. As DNA, the CDR3 is TGTGCCAGCAGCCAAGATCTGGAGGACACTGAAGCTTTCTTT.

The CDR3 loop is CSVGHTSTDTQYF. The CDR3 bases are TGCAGCGTGGGGCACACTAGCACAGATACGCAGTATTTT. V gene TRBV29-1 combines with J gene TRBJ2-3; D possibly corresponds to TRBD1 (5 bases). This CDR3 comprises 13 residues. The V end lost 6 bases, the J end lost 0 bases, and 10 bases lay between the germline ends. CDR1 SQVTM and CDR2 ANQGSEA come from the germline V gene.

The gene calls are TRBV5-1 and TRBJ1-4, with TRBD1 matching 7 bases. This CDR3 is 14 amino acids long. CDR1 SGHRS and CDR2 YFSETQ come from the germline V gene. V lost 3 bases, J lost 3 bases, and 2 bases stayed unmatched. CDR3 sequence reads: CASSSTGANEKLFF. DNA for the CDR3: TGCGCCAGCAGCTCAACAGGGGCTAATGAAAAACTGTTTTTT.

The J gene is TRBJ1-4, the V gene TRBV7-8, with 8 nucleotides matching TRBD1. V was clipped by 4 bases and J by 0 bases; unmatched bases: 10. The CDR3 consists of 18 residues. Germline lookup yields CDR1 SGHVS and CDR2 FQNEAQ. The CDR3 reads CASSYRTGRAATNEKLFF. In DNA form, the CDR3 reads TGTGCCAGCAGCTACCGGACAGGGAGGGCTGCAACTAATGAAAAACTGTTTTTT. The full variable domain, its missing parts supplied by reference TRBV7-8 and TRBJ1-4, is GAGVSQSPRYKVAKRGQDVALRCDPISGHVSLFWYQQALGQGPEFLTYFQNEAQLDKSGLPSDRFFAERPEGSVSTLKIQRTQQEDSAVYLCASSYRTGRAATNEKLFFGSGTQLSVL.

About this clone: At one boundary the junction diverges from the germline segment, which might be a read error. Other DNA variants within this sample encode the same CDR3. The chain combines TRBV19 with TRBJ1-6; 7 bases are a match to TRBD1. Germline-derived CDR1 and CDR2 are LNHDA and SQIVND (reference sequence). CDR3 size: 13 residues. The CDR3 protein is CASVTGPNSPLHF. For the CDR3, the DNA is TGTGCCAGTGTGACAGGGCCTAATTCACCCCTACACTTT.

This chain connects TRBV27 to TRBJ2-7; D is unresolved. CDR1 and CDR2 from the germline V gene are MNHEY and SMNVEV (reference sequence). Trimming shortened V by 4 bases and J by 3 bases, and 13 bases separated the two germline ends. CDR3 length: 14 residues. The CDR3 protein is CASSWKTLGYEQYF. The CDR3 DNA reads TGTGCCAGCAGTTGGAAGACTCTGGGCTACGAGCAGTACTTC.

This sequence joins TRBV2 and TRBJ2-2; 7 bases match TRBD1. J gave up 7 bases and V 8 bases, and 10 bases lay outside the gene matches. CDR1 is SNHLY and CDR2 is FYNNEI in the germline V gene. This CDR3 is 14 amino acids long. The CDR3: CASSLRGKGGELFF. CDR3 DNA sequence: TGTGCCAGCTCCCTCAGGGGGAAGGGCGGGGAGCTGTTTTTT.

The rearrangement links TRBV9 to TRBJ2-5, with TRBD2 matching over 7 bases. The CDR3 is made up of 16 amino acids. Trimming removed 7 bases from V and 4 bases from J; junction bases left unmatched: 16. Germline CDR1 is SGDLS and CDR2 is YYNGEE. CDR3 sequence: CASARREGEGSETQYF. The CDR3 DNA reads TGTGCCAGCGCCCGAAGGGAGGGCGAGGGGTCAGAGACCCAGTACTTC. Together with reference TRBV9 and TRBJ2-5, the CDR3 gives the full variable domain: DSGVTQTPKHLITATGQRVTLRCSPRSGDLSVYWYQQSLDQGLQFLIQYYNGEERAKGNILERFSAQQFPDLHSELNLSSLELGDSALYFCASARREGEGSETQYFGPGTRLLVL.

The rearrangement links TRBV4-2 to TRBJ1-3; D is possibly TRBD1 (5 bases). V lost 0 bases, J lost 2 bases, and 11 bases lay in between. Germline CDR1 and CDR2: LGHNA and YNFKEQ. The CDR3 length is 16 residues. The CDR3 loop is CASSQDGGGTGNTIYF. DNA of the CDR3: TGTGCCAGCAGCCAAGATGGGGGAGGAACTGGAAACACCATATATTTT.

V gene TRBV19 combines with J gene TRBJ1-5; D is undetermined. The germline CDR1 and CDR2 sequences are LNHDA and SQIVND (reference sequence). CDR3 size: 15 residues. V was shortened by 3 bases and J by 0 bases, with 9 bases between the two germline ends. The CDR3 reads CASSIRMASNQPQHF. The CDR3 coding sequence is TGTGCCAGTAGTATTCGAATGGCTAGCAATCAGCCCCAGCATTTT.

The chain links TRBV5-1 to TRBJ2-7, with D perhaps TRBD1 (6 bases). V dropped 4 bases and J dropped 9 bases, with 20 bases sitting between them. There are 14 residues in the CDR3. Looked up from germline, CDR1 is SGHRS and CDR2 is YFSETQ. The CDR3 loop reads CASSVDSTAEWQYF. CDR3 in DNA: TGCGCCAGCAGCGTGGACAGCACCGCCGAGTGGCAGTACTTC.

The CDR3 sequence: CATSIRPGQSSYEQYF. For the CDR3, the DNA is TGCGCCACCTCTATTAGGCCGGGACAGAGCTCCTACGAGCAGTACTTC. This chain joins TRBV5-1 and TRBJ2-7, with TRBD1 matching over 7 bases. The CDR3 has 16 amino acids. Trimming at V came to 9 bases and at J to 0 bases, leaving 15 bases not matched to a gene. Germline V gives CDR1 SGHRS, CDR2 YFSETQ.

The V and J genes are TRBV6-5 and TRBJ2-5; 7 bases are shared with TRBD2. There are 14 residues in the CDR3. V lost 0 bases to trimming and J lost 4 bases; unmatched junction nucleotides: 2. Germline V CDR1 and CDR2: MNHEY, SVGAGI. The CDR3 loop reads CASSYSGGGETQYF. CDR3 coding DNA: TGTGCCAGCAGTTACTCGGGCGGGGGAGAGACCCAGTACTTC.

The chain recombines TRBV28 with TRBJ1-1; D gene unclear. V lost 6 bases to trimming and J lost 1 base, with 12 bases between them. CDR1 and CDR2 (germline): MDHEN, SYDVKM. This CDR3 region has 14 residues. The CDR3 reads CASSHQPGNTEAFF. DNA for the CDR3: TGTGCCAGCAGCCATCAGCCGGGGAACACTGAAGCTTTCTTT. The full variable domain, in which reference TRBV28 and TRBJ1-1 provide the parts outside the CDR3, is DVKVTQSSRYLVKRTGEKVFLECVQDMDHENMFWYRQDPGLGLRLIYFSYDVKMKEKGDIPEGYSVSREKKERFSLILESASTNQTSMYLCASSHQPGNTEAFFGQGTRLTVV.

This chain connects TRBV28 to TRBJ1-5; TRBD1 matches at 8 bases. The CDR3 sequence is 16 residues long. Germline V lookup: CDR1 MDHEN, CDR2 SYDVKM. V shed 1 base and J 0 bases; nucleotides not matched to a gene: 2. DNA of the CDR3: TGTGCCAGCAGTTTATCCCAGGGGGCTAGCAATCAGCCCCAGCATTTT. Translation: CASSLSQGASNQPQHF. Complete variable domain (other parts from reference TRBV28 and TRBJ1-5): DVKVTQSSRYLVKRTGEKVFLECVQDMDHENMFWYRQDPGLGLRLIYFSYDVKMKEKGDIPEGYSVSREKKERFSLILESASTNQTSMYLCASSLSQGASNQPQHFGDGTRLSIL.

A note on this clone: Other nucleotide sequences from this sample produce the same CDR3. The CDR3 sequence is CASSGSYQGGGSPLHF. The CDR3 DNA reads as TGTGCCAGCTCAGGAAGTTATCAGGGGGGTGGTTCACCCCTCCACTTT. V and J are TRBV18 and TRBJ1-6, with 7 bases lining up with TRBD1. Germline V gene data show CDR1 as KGHSH and CDR2 as LQKENI. The V segment lost 5 bases and the J segment 9 bases; nucleotides outside the gene matches: 13. The CDR3 sequence is 16 residues long.

The chain links TRBV6-5 to TRBJ1-2; TRBD1 agrees at 8 bases. The CDR3 is made up of 15 amino acids. CDR1 is MNHEY, CDR2 SVGAGI, per germline. Unmatched junction bases numbered 8, after V lost 4 bases and J lost 4 bases. DNA of the CDR3: TGTGCCAGCAGTTTTCTCCTTACAGGGGGCTATGGCTACACCTTC. It is translated as CASSFLLTGGYGYTF.

The CDR3 region has the DNA TGTGCCAGCAGTATCGGGGGGGCCTCGGATACGCAGTATTTT. Its protein product is CASSIGGASDTQYF. The rearrangement links TRBV6-1 to TRBJ2-3; 8 bases align to TRBD2. The ends lost 5 bases at V and 6 bases at J; junction bases unmatched: 7. There are 14 residues in the CDR3. Germline V CDR1 and CDR2: MNHNS, SASEGT.

The chain joins TRBV18 to TRBJ1-5; 9 nucleotides agree with TRBD1. Germline-derived CDR1 and CDR2 are KGHSH and LQKENI. The CDR3 extends over 14 amino acids. V gave up 3 bases and J gave up 4 bases; unmatched junction bases: 1. The CDR3: CASSPGQGNQPQHF. CDR3 coding DNA: TGTGCCAGCTCACCGGGACAGGGTAATCAGCCCCAGCATTTT.

V and J are TRBV15 and TRBJ2-5; weak D call: TRBD2 (6 bases). The CDR3 runs 14 residues. Deletions cut 11 bases from V and 3 bases from J, with 19 bases between. Germline-derived CDR1 and CDR2 are LNHNV and YYDKDF (reference sequence). The CDR3 DNA follows: TGTGCCGCGGCAGCGGGCCAGGAAGAAGAGACCCAGTACTTC. It encodes CAAAAGQEEETQYF. Looking up the rest from reference TRBV15 and TRBJ2-5 gives the full variable domain: DAMVIQNPRYQVTQFGKPVTLSCSQTLNHNVMYWYQQKSSQAPKLLFHYYDKDFNNEADTPDNFQSRRPNTSFCFLDIRSPGLGDTAMYLCAAAAGQEEETQYFGPGTRLLVL.

The rearrangement uses TRBV27 and TRBJ1-1; no firm D call. Trimming removed 4 bases from V and 6 bases from J, with 6 bases in between. The CDR3 has 11 residues. Germline V gene sequence: CDR1 MNHEY, CDR2 SMNVEV (reference sequence). The CDR3 region has the DNA TGTGCCAGCAGTTGGGGAGCTGAAGCTTTCTTT. It specifies CASSWGAEAFF.

The gene calls are TRBV18 and TRBJ2-5, with 8 bases lining up with TRBD1. The CDR3 has 15 amino acids. J lost 5 bases, V lost 6 bases, and 11 bases had no gene match. Germline values: CDR1 KGHSH, CDR2 LQKENI. CDR3 in amino acids: CASSLVAGGGETQYF. CDR3 nucleotide sequence: TGTGCCAGCTCTCTCGTAGCAGGGGGCGGGGAGACCCAGTACTTC. Full variable domain (missing parts from reference TRBV18 and TRBJ2-5): NAGVMQNPRHLVRRRGQEARLRCSPMKGHSHVYWYRQLPEEGLKFMVYLQKENIIDESGMPKERFSAEFPKEGPSILRIQQVVRGDSAAYFCASSLVAGGGETQYFGPGTRLLVL.

V usage is TRBV19 and J usage is TRBJ1-5; weak D call: TRBD1 (5 bases). Deletions cut 2 bases from V and 4 bases from J, with 9 bases between. The CDR3 is made up of 14 amino acids. Per the germline V gene, CDR1 is LNHDA and CDR2 is SQIVND (reference sequence). CDR3 nucleotide sequence: TGTGCCAGTAGTATACGGGGGAGTAATCAGCCCCAGCATTTT. Protein: CASSIRGSNQPQHF.

The genes are TRBV6-5 and TRBJ1-5; D gene unclear. Germline values: CDR1 MNHEY, CDR2 SVGAGI. Trimming left V 3 bases short and J 1 base short, with 10 bases between. The CDR3 runs to 15 residues. CDR3 sequence (DNA): TGTGCCAGCAGTTATAACGTCGGGAGCAATCAGCCCCAGCATTTT. Its translation: CASSYNVGSNQPQHF.

The chain couples TRBV5-1 to TRBJ1-1; 9 bases are a match to TRBD1. V shed 4 bases and J 5 bases; nucleotides not matched to a gene: 15. In germline, CDR1 is SGHRS, CDR2 YFSETQ. This CDR3 is built from 17 residues. CDR3 DNA: TGCGCCAGCAGCCCTCACCTTGGACAGGGGCCTGTGACTGAAGCTTTCTTT. Translating it yields CASSPHLGQGPVTEAFF.

In the case of this clone: At one boundary the junction diverges from the germline segment, which might be a read error. The rearrangement joins TRBV19 to TRBJ1-2; D is possibly TRBD1 (5 bases). The CDR3 runs 14 residues. Germline V gene sequence: CDR1 LNHDA, CDR2 SQIVND (reference sequence). This chain's CDR3 is CASSMGQARSGTSF. CDR3 DNA: TGTGCCAGTAGTATGGGGCAGGCGCGCTCGGGTACATCCTTC.

The rearrangement uses TRBV19 and TRBJ2-5; tentative D call: TRBD2 (5 bases). Between the trimmed V and J ends, which lost 1 base and 3 bases, there was a span of 12 bases. Germline V gives CDR1 LNHDA, CDR2 SQIVND (reference sequence). The CDR3 spans 15 residues. CDR3 coding DNA: TGTGCCAGTAGTATAGGGGCGGGCCTCAAAGAGACCCAGTACTTC. Translating gives CASSIGAGLKETQYF.

The genes are TRBV5-5 and TRBJ2-2; D remains unclear. V was clipped by 3 bases and J by 0 bases, with 6 bases between them. Germline loops: CDR1 SGHKS, CDR2 YYEKEE (reference sequence). The CDR3 spans 14 residues. The CDR3 here is CASSYTSNTGELFF. The DNA of the CDR3 is TGTGCCAGCAGCTACACCTCGAACACCGGGGAGCTGTTTTTT.